This T cell receptor beta chain was sequenced for a study of cytomegalovirus exposure and HLA in healthy donors. V was shortened by 5 bases and J by 2 bases, with 19 bases between the two germline ends. The CDR3 consists of 18 residues. The germline V gene has CDR1 SGHVS and CDR2 FNYEAQ. This PCR relied on a set of 60 Vbeta primers and 13 Jbeta primers. The table came from immunoSEQ multiplex PCR; TCRdb's copy has only in-frame clones and leaves some out. Among approximately 73,000 clones listed, 60% to 85% were seen once. The chain uses TRBV7-6 and TRBJ2-6; maybe TRBD1 (6 bases). The sequenced sample consisted of PBMCs. The receptor was isolated from a woman aged 40 to 49 in good health and CMV-seropositive. The CDR3 region is CASSPSTGLFTGANVLTF. The DNA of the CDR3 is TGTGCCAGCAGCCCATCAACAGGGTTATTTACTGGGGCCAACGTCCTGACTTTC.